Presented here are 32 T cell receptor beta chains from one specimen sequenced in a study of vaccination effects on CD4 cells after COVID-19. No antigen has been assigned to these receptors. The authors isolated CD4+ T cells after roughly eleven days of culture. Profiling relied on immunoSEQ multiplex PCR, and the TCRdb table lists in-frame clones only, not all of them. The sample has under 50,000 clones, roughly four fifths seen once; the top ten hold roughly 8.7%. Sample: CD4+ T cells from PBMCs cultured without peptide, taken before COVID-19 vaccination. Receptor source: a human donor who had a prior SARS-CoV-2 infection.

This chain joins TRBV5-4 and TRBJ1-4; the D gene is possibly TRBD1 (6 bases). With 4 bases removed from V and 1 base from J, the gap between germline ends came to 14 bases. This CDR3 comprises 16 residues. The germline V gene encodes CDR1 SGHNT and CDR2 YYREEE (reference sequence). The CDR3 sequence: CASSKQSQGTNEKLFF. The CDR3 coding sequence is TGTGCCAGCAGCAAGCAATCACAGGGAACTAATGAAAAACTGTTTTTT.

CDR3 in DNA: TGTGCCAGCAGCGCGGAGGGGGCCAACAGGGGGACCCAGTACTTC. Protein: CASSAEGANRGTQYF. This chain links TRBV9 with TRBJ2-5; D might be TRBD1 (7 bases). The CDR3 covers 15 residues. Germline assignment: CDR1 SGDLS and CDR2 YYNGEE. With 3 bases removed from V and 7 bases from J, the gap between germline ends came to 19 bases.

This clone was seen a handful of times. The genes are TRBV7-9 and TRBJ1-5; D gene ambiguous. CDR1 and CDR2 from the germline V gene are SEHNR and FQNEAQ (reference sequence). Trimming shortened V by 2 bases and J by 6 bases, and 8 bases separated the two germline ends. The CDR3 extends over 13 amino acids. This CDR3 reads CASSLSGAQPQHF. Written as DNA, the CDR3 is TGTGCCAGCAGCTTATCAGGTGCTCAGCCCCAGCATTTT. The whole variable domain, filled in from reference TRBV7-9 and TRBJ1-5, reads DTGVSQNPRHKITKRGQNVTFRCDPISEHNRLYWYRQTLGQGPEFLTYFQNEAQLEKSRLLSDRFSAERPKGSFSTLEIQRTEQGDSAMYLCASSLSGAQPQHFGDGTRLSIL.

This clone was detected only once. The rearrangement uses TRBV6-2 or TRBV6-3 and TRBJ1-6; D is unresolved. Germline V CDR1 and CDR2: MNHEY, SVGEGT. Trimming removed 2 bases at V and 0 bases at J, with 8 bases between. This CDR3 contains 16 residues. The DNA for the CDR3 is TGTGCCAGCAGTTACGAAGGGAGCTCCTATAATTCACCCCTCCACTTT. Its protein is CASSYEGSSYNSPLHF.

The rearrangement joins TRBV5-1 to TRBJ1-3, with a weak D call TRBD1 (5 bases). From germline, CDR1 is SGHRS and CDR2 YFSETQ. This CDR3 spans 15 amino acids. V shed 4 bases and J shed 2 bases, with 13 bases lying between them. The chain's CDR3 is CASSLNWGAGNTIYF. The CDR3, as DNA: TGCGCCAGCAGCCTCAACTGGGGGGCTGGAAACACCATATATTTT.

The chain employs TRBV24-1 and TRBJ1-2, with D possibly matching TRBD1 (6 bases). The CDR3 spans 14 residues. From germline, CDR1 is KGHDR and CDR2 SFDVKD. Trimming took 3 bases from V and 2 from J, leaving 9 bases between them. The DNA for the CDR3 is TGTGCCACCAGTGATCCAGGGGCGAACTATGGCTACACCTTC. Translated: CATSDPGANYGYTF.

This clone has just a few counts. This rearrangement joins TRBV9 to TRBJ2-7; 9 nucleotides line up with TRBD1. The CDR3 spans 15 residues. The V gene's germline CDR1 is SGDLS and CDR2 YYNGEE. J lost 6 bases, V lost 10 bases, and 17 bases had no gene match. The CDR3 bases are TGTGCCGGAGCGGGGAGGGGACAGGGACGTAGCGAGCAGTACTTC. Its protein is CAGAGRGQGRSEQYF.

This chain connects TRBV6-5 to TRBJ2-3; D may be TRBD2 (5 bases). Germline-derived CDR1 and CDR2 are MNHEY and SVGAGI. This CDR3 spans 13 amino acids. The germline V and J ends were trimmed by 7 bases and 1 base, with 9 bases remaining between them. CDR3 in DNA: TGTGCCAGCATCGAGGGTGGCACAGATACGCAGTATTTT. It is translated as CASIEGGTDTQYF.

This clone was seen more than once but under ten times. This sequence joins TRBV12-3 or TRBV12-4 and TRBJ1-5; D remains unclear. The CDR3 totals 13 residues. Deletions cut 5 bases from V and 4 bases from J, with 9 bases between. CDR3 amino acids: CASSPYRNQPQHF. CDR3 DNA sequence: TGTGCCAGCAGTCCATATAGGAATCAGCCCCAGCATTTT.

The chain carries TRBV5-1 and TRBJ1-4; 8 bases agree with TRBD1. The CDR3 has 15 residues. Germline V gene data show CDR1 as SGHRS and CDR2 as YFSETQ. V was pared by 5 bases and J by 7 bases, with 10 bases of the junction left unmatched. The DNA of the CDR3 is TGCGCCAGCAGTTCCCAGGGGGCCCGCGGTGAAAAACTGTTTTTT. Protein: CASSSQGARGEKLFF.

There are a few counts of this clone. J is TRBJ2-5 and V is TRBV4-1, with 10 bases aligning to TRBD1. Germline CDR1 and CDR2: MGHRA and YSYEKL. The CDR3 covers 16 residues. V gave up 1 base and J gave up 5 bases; unmatched junction bases: 7. The CDR3 DNA reads as TGCGCCAGCAGCCAAGTTCCGGGACAGGGGTGGGAGACCCAGTACTTC. Translating it yields CASSQVPGQGWETQYF.

This clone was counted only a few times. The rearrangement joins TRBV4-1 to TRBJ1-4; TRBD1 aligns across 8 bases. The CDR3 is made up of 14 amino acids. Trimming took 4 bases from V and 10 from J; bases not matched to a gene: 8. Germline CDR1 is MGHRA and CDR2 is YSYEKL. CDR3 region: CASSPGQGSGKLFF. CDR3 coding DNA: TGCGCCAGCAGCCCTGGACAGGGAAGCGGAAAACTGTTTTTT.

The chain combines TRBV5-8 with TRBJ1-2; possibly TRBD1 for D (5 bases). Germline CDR1 is SGHTS and CDR2 is YDEGEE. V was shortened by 1 base and J by 6 bases, with 16 bases between the two germline ends. The CDR3 consists of 15 residues. CDR3 protein: CASSLHLGLTHGYTF. As DNA, the CDR3 is TGTGCCAGCAGCTTGCACCTGGGACTGACTCATGGCTACACCTTC.

The chain combines TRBV19 with TRBJ2-5, with TRBD1 matching 8 bases. Germline lookup yields CDR1 LNHDA and CDR2 SQIVND (reference sequence). This CDR3 contains 14 residues. V was clipped by 5 bases and J by 5 bases; unmatched bases: 7. The CDR3 spells CASSFRQGLETQYF. CDR3 DNA: TGTGCCAGTAGTTTCCGACAGGGGCTGGAGACCCAGTACTTC.

The rearrangement links TRBV19 to TRBJ1-2; weak D call: TRBD1 (5 bases). The length of the CDR3 is 15 residues. Germline assignment: CDR1 LNHDA and CDR2 SQIVND (reference sequence). V was pared by 6 bases and J by 0 bases, with 14 bases between. The CDR3 DNA follows: TGTGCCAGTAGCCTCAGGGTATCAGCTAACTATGGCTACACCTTC. It encodes CASSLRVSANYGYTF.

The table lists this clone with a few counts. The junction differs from germline at one of its ends, possibly a read error. The rearrangement uses TRBV19 and TRBJ2-1, with D perhaps TRBD1 or TRBD2 (5 bases each). Germline-derived CDR1 and CDR2 are LNHDA and SQIVND (reference sequence). The CDR3 spans 13 residues. CDR3 amino acids: CASSIDRGGAAVF. CDR3 coding DNA: TGTGCCAGTAGTATAGATCGTGGGGGAGCAGCGGTCTTC.

The chain joins TRBV11-2 to TRBJ2-4; no firm D call. CDR3 length equals 15 residues. Trimming removed 5 bases from V and 0 bases from J, with 11 bases in between. CDR1 is SGHAT and CDR2 is FQNNGV in the germline V gene. This CDR3 is CASSLGDLAKNIQYF. The CDR3 DNA sequence: TGTGCCAGCAGCCTGGGCGACTTAGCCAAAAACATTCAGTACTTC.

In the case of this clone: One junction end does not reproduce the germline sequence, and a read error may be involved. The chain combines TRBV2 with TRBJ1-2; D unresolved. Germline CDR1 reads SNHLY; CDR2 reads FYNNEI. The CDR3 has 10 amino acids. This CDR3 reads CASGEYGYTF. The CDR3 DNA reads as TGTGCCAGCGGTGAATATGGCTACACCTTC. Complete variable domain (other parts from reference TRBV2 and TRBJ1-2): EPEVTQTPSHQVTQMGQEVILRCVPISNHLYFYWYRQILGQKVEFLVSFYNNEISEKSEIFDDQFSVERPDGSNFTLKIRSTKLEDSAMYFCASGEYGYTFGSGTRLTVV.

The genes are TRBV10-3 and TRBJ2-1; 14 bases match TRBD2. V shed 3 bases, J shed 2 bases, and the junction held 6 bases outside the gene matches. Germline CDR1 is ENHRY and CDR2 is SYGVKD. This CDR3 comprises 18 residues. CDR3 region: CAISDRGLAGAAYNEQFF. As DNA, the CDR3 is TGTGCCATCAGTGATAGGGGACTAGCGGGAGCCGCCTACAATGAGCAGTTCTTC.

In this sample, this clone turned up once. The V gene is TRBV24-1, the J gene TRBJ2-3; D might be TRBD2 (6 bases). The CDR3 has 15 residues. V was shortened by 3 bases and J by 5 bases, with 14 bases between the two germline ends. The V gene's germline CDR1 is KGHDR and CDR2 SFDVKD. CDR3: CATSDPVGGGDTQYF. The CDR3 nucleotides read TGTGCCACCAGTGATCCTGTGGGGGGTGGAGATACGCAGTATTTT.

The CDR3 region has the DNA TGTGCCAGCAGTCGGACAGGGAGGACCGGGGAGCTGTTTTTT. This encodes CASSRTGRTGELFF. The chain uses TRBV2 and TRBJ2-2; 8 bases are a match to TRBD1. Germline V lookup: CDR1 SNHLY, CDR2 FYNNEI. Trimming at V came to 5 bases and at J to 5 bases, leaving 4 bases not matched to a gene. The length of the CDR3 is 14 residues.

This clone showed up just a few times. V gene TRBV6-6 combines with J gene TRBJ2-2, with TRBD1 matching 9 bases. The CDR3 has 15 residues. Trimming cost V 3 bases and J 4 bases; bases outside gene matches: 3. In germline, CDR1 is MNHNY, CDR2 SVGAGI (reference sequence). The CDR3 here is CASSYKGQGTGELFF. DNA of the CDR3: TGTGCCAGCAGTTATAAGGGACAGGGCACCGGGGAGCTGTTTTTT.

V is TRBV11-2 and J is TRBJ2-7; a possible D gene is TRBD2 (5 bases). V was shortened by 1 base and J by 3 bases, with 10 bases between the two germline ends. There are 14 residues in the CDR3. The germline V gene has CDR1 SGHAT and CDR2 FQNNGV. CDR3 coding DNA: TGTGCCAGCAGCTTAGGGTTAGGGAGCTACGAGCAGTACTTC. The encoded protein is CASSLGLGSYEQYF.

The chain links TRBV19 to TRBJ2-3; D is undetermined. The CDR3 covers 13 residues. Trimming took 7 bases from V and 0 from J, leaving 8 bases between them. Looked up from germline, CDR1 is LNHDA and CDR2 is SQIVND (reference sequence). The CDR3 sequence: CASTELSTDTQYF. CDR3 DNA sequence: TGTGCCAGTACCGAGCTGAGCACAGATACGCAGTATTTT.

The rearrangement joins TRBV2 to TRBJ2-5, with 9 bases identical to TRBD2. This CDR3 is 18 amino acids long. V was clipped by 3 bases and J by 2 bases; unmatched bases: 13. Looked up from germline, CDR1 is SNHLY and CDR2 is FYNNEI. The chain's CDR3 is CASSDRSGSGRGQETQYF. The CDR3 DNA is TGTGCCAGCAGTGATAGAAGTGGTAGCGGGAGAGGGCAAGAGACCCAGTACTTC.

V gene TRBV2 combines with J gene TRBJ2-2, with TRBD1 matching over 7 bases. The CDR3 spans 16 residues. The V gene end was trimmed by 2 bases and the J gene end by 1 base; junction bases not matched to a gene: 4. From germline, CDR1 is SNHLY and CDR2 FYNNEI. As DNA, the CDR3 is TGTGCCAGCAGTGAACAGGGGGTAAAGAACACCGGGGAGCTGTTTTTT. Residues: CASSEQGVKNTGELFF.

The chain uses TRBV7-9 and TRBJ2-7; 10 bases match TRBD1. The CDR3 sequence is 15 residues long. The V segment lost 5 bases and the J segment 2 bases; nucleotides outside the gene matches: 6. Germline-derived CDR1 and CDR2 are SEHNR and FQNEAQ (reference sequence). CDR3 in amino acids: CASSHGTGATYEQYF. In DNA form, the CDR3 reads TGTGCCAGCAGCCATGGGACAGGGGCTACCTACGAGCAGTACTTC.

In its sample, this clone was seen many times. The chain couples TRBV2 to TRBJ1-4; 10 bases are shared with TRBD1. This CDR3 region has 14 residues. Germline V gene sequence: CDR1 SNHLY, CDR2 FYNNEI. Trimming removed 6 bases from V and 8 bases from J; junction bases left unmatched: 6. CDR3 amino acids: CASSVDRGREKLFF. Here the CDR3 DNA reads TGTGCCAGCAGCGTAGACAGGGGGCGGGAAAAACTGTTTTTT.

V gene TRBV5-1 combines with J gene TRBJ2-7; the D gene is possibly TRBD2 (5 bases). This CDR3 comprises 14 residues. Germline V gives CDR1 SGHRS, CDR2 YFSETQ. V was shortened by 4 bases and J by 2 bases, with 13 bases between the two germline ends. The CDR3: CASSPTADPYEQYF. The CDR3 nucleotides are TGCGCCAGCAGCCCCACAGCGGACCCCTACGAGCAGTACTTC.

The V and J genes are TRBV11-3 and TRBJ2-3, with 8 bases aligning to TRBD1. This CDR3 is built from 15 residues. Germline V gene sequence: CDR1 SGHNT, CDR2 YENEEA. V was clipped by 6 bases and J by 6 bases; unmatched bases: 11. The CDR3 sequence is CASSSGQGPADTQYF. In DNA, the CDR3 is TGTGCCAGCAGTTCCGGACAGGGCCCAGCCGATACGCAGTATTTT.

The chain uses TRBV19 and TRBJ2-1, with no clear D. V lost 4 bases and J 9 bases, leaving 28 bases between the germline ends. Per germline, CDR1 LNHDA and CDR2 SQIVND (reference sequence). This CDR3 is 18 amino acids long. CDR3 residues: CASSTYAINLGLPSEQFF. In nucleotides, the CDR3 is TGTGCCAGTAGTACGTATGCAATAAATCTAGGTCTCCCCAGTGAGCAGTTCTTC.

The chain employs TRBV28 and TRBJ1-5; 8 nucleotides line up with TRBD1. The trim removed 4 bases at V and 0 bases at J, leaving 5 bases unmatched. In germline, CDR1 is MDHEN, CDR2 SYDVKM. The CDR3 loop spans 16 amino acids. The CDR3 DNA reads as TGTGCCAGCAGTTGGACAGGGTACCTTAGCAATCAGCCCCAGCATTTT. Its translation: CASSWTGYLSNQPQHF.